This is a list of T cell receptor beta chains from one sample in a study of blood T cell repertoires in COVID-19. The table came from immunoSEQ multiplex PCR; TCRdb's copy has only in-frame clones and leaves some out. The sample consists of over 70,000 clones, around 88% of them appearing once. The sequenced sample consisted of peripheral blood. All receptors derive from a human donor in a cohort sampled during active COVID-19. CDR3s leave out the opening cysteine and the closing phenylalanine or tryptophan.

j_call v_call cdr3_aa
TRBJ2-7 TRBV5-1 ALSPGWGTSEYEQY
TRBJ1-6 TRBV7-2 ASSLARDNSPLH
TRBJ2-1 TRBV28 ASSKLPPGLVFNEQF
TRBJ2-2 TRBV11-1 ASSFSGRGTGELF
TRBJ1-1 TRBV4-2 ASSQEMANTEAF
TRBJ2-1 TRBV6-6 ASSPQGTYNEQF
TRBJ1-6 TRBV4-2 ASSPTGALALH
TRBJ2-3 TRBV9 ASSDRQGKDTQY
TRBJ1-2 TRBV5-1 ASRQESNYGYT
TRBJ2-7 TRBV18 ASSPAGGSYEQY
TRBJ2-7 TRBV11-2 ASSRRVRSYEQY
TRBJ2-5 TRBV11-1 ATASGRGVETQY
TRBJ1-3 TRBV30 AWTYGGDTIY
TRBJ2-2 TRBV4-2 ASSQARGQGKVGGELF
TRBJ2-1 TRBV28 ASNQPPGLAQILAYNEQF
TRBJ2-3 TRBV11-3 ASSTSGRGDTQY
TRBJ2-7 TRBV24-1 ATSEGGRTGEQY
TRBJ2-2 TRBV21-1 ASSKGTNTGELF
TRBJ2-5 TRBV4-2 ASSQVSGGGVSETQY
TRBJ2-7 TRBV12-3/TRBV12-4 ASSPRDYEQY
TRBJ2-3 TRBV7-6 ASSLEGRGGGDTQY
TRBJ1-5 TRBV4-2 ASSQAVSNQPQH
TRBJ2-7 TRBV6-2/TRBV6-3 ASSYFNSGWYEQY
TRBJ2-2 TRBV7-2 ASSLEYGKTGELF
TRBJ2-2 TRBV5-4 ASSLVGRRNTGELF
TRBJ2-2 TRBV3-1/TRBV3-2 ASSQATGGPLTGELF
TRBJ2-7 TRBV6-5 ASRADYEQY
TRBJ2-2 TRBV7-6 ASSPRGQGVTGELF
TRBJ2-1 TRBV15 ATSREGQRGGLLSYNEQF
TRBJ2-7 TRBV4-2 ASSRLVGEQY
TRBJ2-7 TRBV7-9 ASSFRGSRPEQY
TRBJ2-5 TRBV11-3 ASSRTAYQETQY
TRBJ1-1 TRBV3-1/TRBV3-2 ASSQGQARLAF
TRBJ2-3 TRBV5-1 ASSLGLAGRHLTDTQY
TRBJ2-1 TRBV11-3 ASSPGEGKLYNEQF
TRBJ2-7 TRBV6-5 ASRRTAGGAYEQY
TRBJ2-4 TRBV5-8 ASSRVAKNIQY
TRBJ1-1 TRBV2 ASSDETGDEAF
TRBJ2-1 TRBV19 ASSFLAGGLYNEQF
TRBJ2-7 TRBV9 ASSPQGSLEQY
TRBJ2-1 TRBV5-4 ASSFDRASYNEQF
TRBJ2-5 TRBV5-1 ASSPRTAQETQY
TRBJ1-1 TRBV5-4 ASSSRTGKLAF
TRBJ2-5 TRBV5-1 ASSLSQIQETQY
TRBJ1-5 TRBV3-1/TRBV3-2 ASSPGNSNQPQH
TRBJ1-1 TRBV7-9 ASSLQGNTEAF
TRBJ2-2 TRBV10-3 AISGPGQGNTGELF
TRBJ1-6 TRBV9 ASSVGLATGSSPLH
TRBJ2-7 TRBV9 ASGDRGIYEQY
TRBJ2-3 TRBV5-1 ASSLLVGGTDTQY
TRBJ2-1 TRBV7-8 ASSLGQRGSSYNEQF
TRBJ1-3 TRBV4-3 ASSQVGIQSLSGNTIY
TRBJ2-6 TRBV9 ASSGGTGTFGANVLT
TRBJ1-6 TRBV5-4 ASSPPTGINSPLH
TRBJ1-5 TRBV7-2 ASSFSRDQPQH
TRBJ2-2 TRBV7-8 ASSSLQGPGELF
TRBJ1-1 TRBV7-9 ASSLALAGMNTEAF